These T cell receptor beta chains were read from a single sample in a study of cytomegalovirus exposure and HLA in healthy donors. Sequencing was performed with immunoSEQ multiplex PCR; in TCRdb, only in-frame clones are kept and a portion is missing. This sample carries some 130,000 clones, 75% to 80% of them seen once, and the ten largest clones take 0.95% to 1.4%. Sequenced input: PBMCs. The receptors were gathered from a male donor in good health and CMV-seronegative. The CDR3 runs from the conserved cysteine through the conserved F or W. D genes are given only for firm matches. Only part of the rows carry a size: once, few, many, or a class if the clone is expanded.

cdr3_nt cdr3_aa clone_size j_call v_call d_call
TGTGCCAGCAGTGCGTTAGACAGGGGTGGCCAGCCCCAGCATTTT CASSALDRGGQPQHF - TRBJ1-5 TRBV2 TRBD1
TGCGCCAGCAGTGGTTCAGACAGACCTTACAATGAGCAGTTCTTC CASSGSDRPYNEQFF - TRBJ2-1 TRBV10-1 -
TGTGCCAGCAGCCCACGACAGGGACAGGGCACTAATGAAAAACTGTTTTTT CASSPRQGQGTNEKLFF once TRBJ1-4 TRBV7-9 TRBD1
TGTGCCAGCAGCTCGGGACTAGCGGGGGGGACCGGGGAGCTGTTTTTT CASSSGLAGGTGELFF - TRBJ2-2 TRBV13 TRBD2
TGTGCCAGTAGTGCCGAACAGGGATTCCCTGAAAAACTGTTTTTT CASSAEQGFPEKLFF - TRBJ1-4 TRBV19 -
TGTGCCATCAGTGAGGTAGGACAAGTCTACGAGCAGTACTTC CAISEVGQVYEQYF - TRBJ2-7 TRBV10-3 -
TGTGCCAGCAGTTCCCTCGGGGGGCGGTACGAGCAGTACTTC CASSSLGGRYEQYF - TRBJ2-7 TRBV6-1 -
TGTGCTAGTGGTTCCCCAGGGACAGGGGCCAATTCACCCCTCCACTTT CASGSPGTGANSPLHF once TRBJ1-6 TRBV12-5 TRBD1
TGTGCCAGCAGCTTACCCCTCGGGGGCCAAGAGACCCAGTACTTC CASSLPLGGQETQYF - TRBJ2-5 TRBV5-5 -
TGTGCCTGGAGTGCCCCGGGGACTGAAGCTTTCTTT CAWSAPGTEAFF - TRBJ1-1 TRBV30 -
TGTGCCAGCAACGCGGCAGCGGGGACTGAAGCTTTCTTT CASNAAAGTEAFF - TRBJ1-1 TRBV27 -
TGTGCCAGCAGCGTAGGCCCCGGACAGGGAGGTGAAAAACTGTTTTTT CASSVGPGQGGEKLFF once TRBJ1-4 TRBV9 TRBD1
TGTGCCAGCAGCCAAGGTAGAAGCCCAGATACGCAGTATTTT CASSQGRSPDTQYF - TRBJ2-3 TRBV14 -
TGTGCCAGCAGCTTAGAAACAGGTCCCTACAATGAGCAGTTCTTC CASSLETGPYNEQFF - TRBJ2-1 TRBV7-2 -
TGTGCCAGCAGCTTGACAGGGTGGACTGAAGCTTTCTTT CASSLTGWTEAFF - TRBJ1-1 TRBV7-2 TRBD1
TGTGCCAGCAGTGGAGGGCTATTCTATGGCTACACCTTC CASSGGLFYGYTF - TRBJ1-2 TRBV6-5 -
TGTGCCAGCAGCTTAGGACAGGGGCCGCGCTACGAGCAGTACTTC CASSLGQGPRYEQYF - TRBJ2-7 TRBV7-2 TRBD1
TGTGCCAGCAGCGTAGCGGGTTATAGCTATGGCTACACCTTC CASSVAGYSYGYTF - TRBJ1-2 TRBV9 -
TGTGCCAGCTCACCACCGGTTAGTGATACGCAGTATTTT CASSPPVSDTQYF - TRBJ2-3 TRBV18 -
TGTTCCAGCAGCCCCGACAGTTTCGGGCAGTACTTC CSSSPDSFGQYF - TRBJ2-7 TRBV7-9 -
TGTGCCAGCAGCGAATCCCGGCGGATTGCTTTCTTT CASSESRRIAFF - TRBJ1-1 TRBV16 -
TGTGCCAGCAGTGAGGGAGCCACCGGGGAGCTGTTTTTT CASSEGATGELFF - TRBJ2-2 TRBV19 -
TGTGCCAGCAGTTACATGAGTGAAGCTTTCTTT CASSYMSEAFF - TRBJ1-1 TRBV6-5 -
TGTGCCAGTTCTACGGGACTAGCGCACAATGAGCAGTTCTTC CASSTGLAHNEQFF - TRBJ2-1 TRBV2 TRBD2
TGTGCCAGCCGAAATTCAGGGAAAGCGTATAATTCACCCCTCCACTTT CASRNSGKAYNSPLHF - TRBJ1-6 TRBV2 -
TGCGCCAGCAGCGAGGGACAGGGGAGCAATCAGCCCCAGCATTTT CASSEGQGSNQPQHF - TRBJ1-5 TRBV5-1 TRBD1
TGTGCCAGCAGTTGGACAGGGGTGCATGACTATGGCTACACCTTC CASSWTGVHDYGYTF few TRBJ1-2 TRBV27 TRBD1
TGTGCCTGGAAGTCTAGCGGATCCTACGAGCAGTACTTC CAWKSSGSYEQYF - TRBJ2-7 TRBV30 TRBD2
TGTGCCAGCAGGGAGGGGAGGTTAGGTGAAAAACTGTTTTTT CASREGRLGEKLFF - TRBJ1-4 TRBV2 -
TGTGCCAGCAGCTCCCTAATGAATTCACCCCTCCACTTT CASSSLMNSPLHF - TRBJ1-6 TRBV7-9 -
TGTGCCAGCAGCGCAACGGGACAGTTTTACAATGAGCAGTTCTTC CASSATGQFYNEQFF - TRBJ2-1 TRBV9 TRBD1
TGCAGCGTGGATGGACAGTTGAACTATGGCTACACCTTC CSVDGQLNYGYTF once TRBJ1-2 TRBV29-1 -
TGTGCCAGCAGTGAAGTCACCACGGACTATGGCTACACCTTC CASSEVTTDYGYTF - TRBJ1-2 TRBV2 -
TGTGCCAGCAGTTACGGGGCAGATAGTTATAATTCCCCCCTCCACTTT CASSYGADSYNSPLHF - TRBJ1-6 TRBV6-5 -
TGTGCCAGCTCACACCCCGTAACGGACAGTACTGTTGATGAGCAGTTCTTC CASSHPVTDSTVDEQFF - TRBJ2-1 TRBV18 -
TGCAGTGCTGAACGGGGGAATGGCTACACCTTC CSAERGNGYTF - TRBJ1-2 TRBV20-1 -
TGCGCCAGCAGCTTGGCCGGACAGGGGGTGAGTGAGCAGTACTTC CASSLAGQGVSEQYF - TRBJ2-7 TRBV5-1 TRBD1
TGTGCCAGTAGTACCCTCGACAGGGTGTACTACACCTTC CASSTLDRVYYTF few TRBJ1-2 TRBV19 TRBD1
TGTGCCAGCTCACCATACCCGCAGGGTGAGCAGTTCTTC CASSPYPQGEQFF - TRBJ2-1 TRBV18 -
TGTGCCAGCAGCTTTGCCCTAGCGGGGGGGTCCTACGAGCAGTACTTC CASSFALAGGSYEQYF once TRBJ2-7 TRBV7-2 TRBD2
TGTGCCAGCAGTGGGACTAGCGGGGGGGGATACGAGCAGTACTTC CASSGTSGGGYEQYF - TRBJ2-7 TRBV2 TRBD2
TGTGCCAGCCTCGACAGGGGGCTGCATGAAAAACTGTTTTTT CASLDRGLHEKLFF - TRBJ1-4 TRBV21-1 -
TGCGCCAGCAGCCAGATCTCTAGCGGGGGATCCTACGAGCAGTACTTC CASSQISSGGSYEQYF - TRBJ2-7 TRBV4-3 TRBD2
TGTGCCAGCAGTTTCTATAGCGGGGGGGCCGGGGAGCTGTTTTTT CASSFYSGGAGELFF - TRBJ2-2 TRBV27 TRBD2
TGTGCCAGCAGTTCGCACACCGGGACAGGGTTATTGGAAGCTTTCTTT CASSSHTGTGLLEAFF - TRBJ1-1 TRBV27 TRBD1
TGTGCCAGCAGTAGCCGGTTGGGGGCCGAGCAGTACTTC CASSSRLGAEQYF - TRBJ2-7 TRBV7-2 -
TGTGCCTGGAGTGTAGCTGAGCAGTTCTTC CAWSVAEQFF - TRBJ2-1 TRBV30 -
TGTGCCACCAGCAGAAACAGGGGGCCTGCAACTAATGAAAAACTGTTTTTT CATSRNRGPATNEKLFF - TRBJ1-4 TRBV15 TRBD1
TGTGCCAGCAGCTTGGGACTTCACCAGCCCCAGCATTTT CASSLGLHQPQHF - TRBJ1-5 TRBV27 -
TGCGCCAGCAGCTTGGAGGCGGGCTCCTACAATGAGCAGTTCTTC CASSLEAGSYNEQFF - TRBJ2-1 TRBV5-1 -
TGTGCCAGCAGCCCGGTCACAGGGTTATTCGAGACCCAGTACTTC CASSPVTGLFETQYF - TRBJ2-5 TRBV7-9 -
TGTGCCGGCTCCGGGACAGGGACCGAGCAGTACTTC CAGSGTGTEQYF - TRBJ2-7 TRBV30 TRBD1
TGTGCCACCAGCAGAGGAACCGAGGGGGCTGGAAACACCATATATTTT CATSRGTEGAGNTIYF once TRBJ1-3 TRBV15 -
TGTGCCAGCAGCTTACCCTCGGGCAGGGGGTCCCAAGAGACCCAGTACTTC CASSLPSGRGSQETQYF - TRBJ2-5 TRBV11-2 TRBD1